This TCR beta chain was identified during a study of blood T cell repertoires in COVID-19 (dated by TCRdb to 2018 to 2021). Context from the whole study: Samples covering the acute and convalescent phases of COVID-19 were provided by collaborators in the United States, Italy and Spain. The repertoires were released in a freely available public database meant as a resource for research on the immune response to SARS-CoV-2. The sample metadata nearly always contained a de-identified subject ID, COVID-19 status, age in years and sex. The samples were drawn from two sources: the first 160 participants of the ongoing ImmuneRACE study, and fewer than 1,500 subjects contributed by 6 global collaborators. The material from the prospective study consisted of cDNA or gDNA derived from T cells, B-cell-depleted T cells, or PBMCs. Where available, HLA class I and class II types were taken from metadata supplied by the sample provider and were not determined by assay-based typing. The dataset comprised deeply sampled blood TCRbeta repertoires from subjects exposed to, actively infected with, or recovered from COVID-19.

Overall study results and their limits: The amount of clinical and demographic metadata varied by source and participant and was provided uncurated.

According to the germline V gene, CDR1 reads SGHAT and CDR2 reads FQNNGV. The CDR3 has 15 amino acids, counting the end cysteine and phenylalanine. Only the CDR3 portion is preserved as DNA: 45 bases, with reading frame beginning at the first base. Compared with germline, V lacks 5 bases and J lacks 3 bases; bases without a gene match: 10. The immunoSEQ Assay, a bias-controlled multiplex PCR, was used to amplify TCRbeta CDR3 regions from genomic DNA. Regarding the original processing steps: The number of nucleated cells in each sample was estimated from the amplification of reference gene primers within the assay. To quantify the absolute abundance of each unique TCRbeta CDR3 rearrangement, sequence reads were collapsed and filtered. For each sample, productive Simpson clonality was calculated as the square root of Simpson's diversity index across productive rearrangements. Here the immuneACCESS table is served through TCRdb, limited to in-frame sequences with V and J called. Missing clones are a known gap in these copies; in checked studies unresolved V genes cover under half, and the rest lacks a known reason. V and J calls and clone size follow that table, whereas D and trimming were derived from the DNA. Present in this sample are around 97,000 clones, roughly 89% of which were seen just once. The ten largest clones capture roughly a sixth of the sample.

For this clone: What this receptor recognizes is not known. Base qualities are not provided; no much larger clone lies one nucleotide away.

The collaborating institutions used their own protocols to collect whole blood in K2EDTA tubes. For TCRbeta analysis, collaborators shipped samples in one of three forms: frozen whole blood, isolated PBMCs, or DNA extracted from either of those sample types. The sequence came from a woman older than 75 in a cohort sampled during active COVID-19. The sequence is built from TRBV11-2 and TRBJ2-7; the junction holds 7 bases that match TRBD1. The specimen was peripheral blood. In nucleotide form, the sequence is TGTGCCAGCAGCCCCGGGACAGTGCCAGTCTACGAGCAGTACTTC. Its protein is CASSPGTVPVYEQYF.